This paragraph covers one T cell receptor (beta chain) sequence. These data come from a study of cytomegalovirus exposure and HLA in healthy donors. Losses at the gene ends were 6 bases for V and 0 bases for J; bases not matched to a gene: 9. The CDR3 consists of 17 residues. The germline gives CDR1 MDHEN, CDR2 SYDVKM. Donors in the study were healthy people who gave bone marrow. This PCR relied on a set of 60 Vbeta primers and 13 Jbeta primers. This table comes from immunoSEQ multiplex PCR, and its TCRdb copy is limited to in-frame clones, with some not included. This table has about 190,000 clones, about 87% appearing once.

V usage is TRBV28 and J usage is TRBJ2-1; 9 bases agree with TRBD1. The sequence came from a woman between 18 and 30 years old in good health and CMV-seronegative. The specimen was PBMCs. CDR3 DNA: TGTGCCAGCAGACCGGACAGGGGACACCCCTCCTACAATGAGCAGTTCTTC. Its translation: CASRPDRGHPSYNEQFF.